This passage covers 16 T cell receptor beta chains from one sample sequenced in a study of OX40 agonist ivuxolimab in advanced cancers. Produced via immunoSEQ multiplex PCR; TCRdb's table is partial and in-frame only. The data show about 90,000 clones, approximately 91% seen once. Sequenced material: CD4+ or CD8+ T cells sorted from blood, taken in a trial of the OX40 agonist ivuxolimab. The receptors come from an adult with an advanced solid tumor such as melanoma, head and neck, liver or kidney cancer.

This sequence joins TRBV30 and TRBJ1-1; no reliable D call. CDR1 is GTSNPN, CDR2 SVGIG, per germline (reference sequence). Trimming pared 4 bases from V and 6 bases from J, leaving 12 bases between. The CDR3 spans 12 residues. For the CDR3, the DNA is TGTGCCTGGACGAGGTCAAGAGCTGAAGCTTTCTTT. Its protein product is CAWTRSRAEAFF.

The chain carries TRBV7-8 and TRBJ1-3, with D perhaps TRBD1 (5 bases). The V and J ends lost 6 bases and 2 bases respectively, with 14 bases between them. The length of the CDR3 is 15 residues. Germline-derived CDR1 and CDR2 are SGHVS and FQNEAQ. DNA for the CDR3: TGTGCCAGCAGGCAAACGGGGGGGGCTGGAAACACCATATATTTT. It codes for CASRQTGGAGNTIYF.

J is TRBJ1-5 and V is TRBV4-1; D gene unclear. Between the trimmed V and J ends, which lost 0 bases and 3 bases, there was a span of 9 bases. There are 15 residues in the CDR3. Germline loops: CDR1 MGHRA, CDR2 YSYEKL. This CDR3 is CASSQDFKINQPQHF. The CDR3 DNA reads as TGCGCCAGCAGCCAAGATTTTAAGATCAATCAGCCCCAGCATTTT.

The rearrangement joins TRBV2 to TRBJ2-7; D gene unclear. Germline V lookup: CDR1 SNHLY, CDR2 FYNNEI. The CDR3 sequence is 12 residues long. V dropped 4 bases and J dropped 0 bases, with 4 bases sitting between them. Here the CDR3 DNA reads TGTGCCAGCAGTGTGGGCTCCTACGAGCAGTACTTC. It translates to CASSVGSYEQYF.

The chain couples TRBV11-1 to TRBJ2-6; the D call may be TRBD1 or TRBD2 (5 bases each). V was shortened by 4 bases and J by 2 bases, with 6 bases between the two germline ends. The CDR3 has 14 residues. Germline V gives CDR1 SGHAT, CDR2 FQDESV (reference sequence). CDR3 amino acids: CASSWDPGANVLTF. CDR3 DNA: TGTGCCAGCAGCTGGGACCCTGGGGCCAACGTCCTGACTTTC.

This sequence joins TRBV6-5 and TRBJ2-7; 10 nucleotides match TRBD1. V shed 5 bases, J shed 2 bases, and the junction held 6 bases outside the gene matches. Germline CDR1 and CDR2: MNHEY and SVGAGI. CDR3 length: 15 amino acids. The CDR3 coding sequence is TGTGCCAGCAGTCCCCGGGACAGGGGTACCTACGAGCAGTACTTC. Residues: CASSPRDRGTYEQYF.

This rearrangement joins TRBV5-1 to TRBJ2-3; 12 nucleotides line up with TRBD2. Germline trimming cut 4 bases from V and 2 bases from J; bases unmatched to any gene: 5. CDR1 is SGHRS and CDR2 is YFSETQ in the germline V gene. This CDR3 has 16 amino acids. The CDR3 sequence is CASSQGTSGFTDTQYF. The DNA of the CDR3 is TGCGCCAGCAGCCAAGGGACTAGCGGGTTCACAGATACGCAGTATTTT. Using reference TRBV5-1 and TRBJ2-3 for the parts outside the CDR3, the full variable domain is KAGVTQTPRYLIKTRGQQVTLSCSPISGHRSVSWYQQTPGQGLQFLFEYFSETQRNKGNFPGRFSGRQFSNSRSEMNVSTLELGDSALYLCASSQGTSGFTDTQYFGPGTRLTVL.

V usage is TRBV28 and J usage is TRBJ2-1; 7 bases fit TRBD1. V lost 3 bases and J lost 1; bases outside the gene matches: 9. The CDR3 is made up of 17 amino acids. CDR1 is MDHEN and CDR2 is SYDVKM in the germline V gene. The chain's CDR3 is CASSFVRDSRSYNEQFF. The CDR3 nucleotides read TGTGCCAGCAGTTTCGTTCGGGACAGCAGATCCTACAATGAGCAGTTCTTC.

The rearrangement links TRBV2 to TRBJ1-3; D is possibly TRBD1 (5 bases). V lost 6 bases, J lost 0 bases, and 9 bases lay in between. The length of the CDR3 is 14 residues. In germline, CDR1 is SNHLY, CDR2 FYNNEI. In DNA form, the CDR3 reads TGTGCCAGCAGCCGACAGATCTCTGGAAACACCATATATTTT. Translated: CASSRQISGNTIYF.

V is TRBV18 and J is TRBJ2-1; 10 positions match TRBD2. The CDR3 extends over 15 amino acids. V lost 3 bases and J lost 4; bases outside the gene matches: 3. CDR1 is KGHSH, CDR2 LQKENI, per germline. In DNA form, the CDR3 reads TGTGCCAGCTCACCCCCGGGACTAGCGTACAATGAGCAGTTCTTC. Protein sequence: CASSPPGLAYNEQFF.

CDR3 DNA: TGTGCCAGCAGCTTAGGCAGGGCCAACGTCCTGACTTTC. Its protein product is CASSLGRANVLTF. This chain uses TRBV7-9 with TRBJ2-6; D uncertain. The V and J ends lost 1 base and 5 bases respectively, with 3 bases between them. The CDR3 is made up of 13 amino acids. Germline CDR1 and CDR2: SEHNR and FQNEAQ (reference sequence).

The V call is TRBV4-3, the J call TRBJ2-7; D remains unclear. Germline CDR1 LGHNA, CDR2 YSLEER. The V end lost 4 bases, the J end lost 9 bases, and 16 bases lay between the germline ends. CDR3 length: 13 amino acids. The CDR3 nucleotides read TGCGCCAGCAGCCCCACCCCGGGCGTCGTGCAGTACTTC. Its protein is CASSPTPGVVQYF.

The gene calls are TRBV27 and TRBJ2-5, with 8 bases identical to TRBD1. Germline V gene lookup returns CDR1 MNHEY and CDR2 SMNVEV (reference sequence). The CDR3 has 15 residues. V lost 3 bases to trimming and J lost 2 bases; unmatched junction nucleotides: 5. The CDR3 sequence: CASSFRDRTQETQYF. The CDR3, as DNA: TGTGCCAGCAGTTTTCGGGACAGGACGCAAGAGACCCAGTACTTC.

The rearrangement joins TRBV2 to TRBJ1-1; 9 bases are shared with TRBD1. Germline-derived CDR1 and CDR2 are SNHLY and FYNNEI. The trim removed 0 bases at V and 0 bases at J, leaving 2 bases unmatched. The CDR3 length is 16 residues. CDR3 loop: CASSEAGTGMNTEAFF. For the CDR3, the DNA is TGTGCCAGCAGTGAAGCCGGGACAGGGATGAACACTGAAGCTTTCTTT.

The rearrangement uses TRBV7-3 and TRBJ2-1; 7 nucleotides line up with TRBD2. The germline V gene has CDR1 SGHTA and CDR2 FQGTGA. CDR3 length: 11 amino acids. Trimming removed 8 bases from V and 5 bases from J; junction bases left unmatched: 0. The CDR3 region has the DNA TGTGCCAGCCTAGCGGACAATGAGCAGTTCTTC. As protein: CASLADNEQFF.

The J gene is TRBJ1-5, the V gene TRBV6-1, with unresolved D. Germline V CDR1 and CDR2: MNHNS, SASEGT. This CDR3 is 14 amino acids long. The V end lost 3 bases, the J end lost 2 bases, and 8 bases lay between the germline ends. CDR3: CASSEGIGNQPQHF. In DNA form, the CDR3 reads TGTGCCAGCAGTGAGGGGATAGGCAATCAGCCCCAGCATTTT.